This passage covers 18 T cell receptor beta chains from one sample sequenced in a study of OX40 agonist ivuxolimab in advanced cancers. Assay used: immunoSEQ multiplex PCR; TCRdb lists only in-frame clones, some missing. The sample consists of around 78,000 clones, 80% to 90% of them appearing once. This specimen consisted of CD4+ or CD8+ T cells sorted from blood, obtained in a trial of the OX40 agonist ivuxolimab. The receptors were sampled from an adult with an advanced solid tumor such as melanoma, head and neck, liver or kidney cancer.

The gene calls are TRBV19 and TRBJ1-6; the D gene is possibly TRBD1 (5 bases). Germline CDR1 is LNHDA and CDR2 is SQIVND (reference sequence). The ends were cut back, 5 bases at V and 9 bases at J, with 20 bases in the middle. The length of the CDR3 is 16 residues. CDR3 protein: CASSPIDSGQISPLHF. In DNA, the CDR3 is TGTGCCAGTAGTCCAATTGACAGCGGGCAAATTTCACCCCTCCACTTT.

This clone was found once. In nucleotides, the CDR3 is TGTGCCAGCAGCTTGGCTGGGGCCAACGTCCTGACTTTC. It encodes CASSLAGANVLTF. The V call is TRBV5-8, the J call TRBJ2-6; D remains ambiguous. V was cut by 0 bases and J by 2 bases, with 0 bases left in between. Per the germline V gene, CDR1 is SGHTS and CDR2 is YDEGEE. The CDR3 length is 13 residues. Filled out from reference TRBV5-8 and TRBJ2-6, the complete variable domain reads EAGVTQSPTHLIKTRGQQATLRCSPISGHTSVYWYQQALGLGLQFLLWYDEGEERNRGNFPPRFSGRQFPNYSSELNVNALELEDSALYLCASSLAGANVLTFGAGSRLTVL.

The genes are TRBV18 and TRBJ2-5, with 11 nucleotides matching TRBD2. This CDR3 contains 17 residues. In germline, CDR1 is KGHSH, CDR2 LQKENI. V gave up 3 bases and J gave up 2 bases; unmatched junction bases: 8. This CDR3 is CASSPREGTSGQETQYF. For the CDR3, the DNA is TGTGCCAGCTCACCCAGGGAAGGGACTAGCGGACAAGAGACCCAGTACTTC.

V usage is TRBV15 and J usage is TRBJ2-3; 11 nucleotides align to TRBD2. V lost 0 bases and J lost 2; bases outside the gene matches: 7. Looked up from germline, CDR1 is LNHNV and CDR2 is YYDKDF (reference sequence). This CDR3 region has 18 residues. CDR3 sequence: CATSRDGASGGPTDTQYF. CDR3 nucleotide sequence: TGTGCCACCAGCAGAGATGGGGCTAGCGGGGGGCCCACAGATACGCAGTATTTT.

The chain carries TRBV4-1 and TRBJ2-5; TRBD2 matches at 12 bases. The CDR3 loop spans 16 amino acids. Germline V lookup: CDR1 MGHRA, CDR2 YSYEKL. J gave up 5 bases and V 0 bases, and 4 bases lay outside the gene matches. CDR3 region: CASSQDGLAGRETQYF. The CDR3 DNA sequence: TGCGCCAGCAGCCAAGACGGACTAGCGGGGAGGGAGACCCAGTACTTC.

J is TRBJ1-6 and V is TRBV10-2, with D possibly matching TRBD1 (5 bases). The germline V gene has CDR1 WSHSY and CDR2 SAAADI. The CDR3 covers 15 residues. The V gene lost 6 bases and the J gene lost 6 bases, with 15 bases spanning the gap. CDR3 residues: CASRLLTESNSPLHF. CDR3 coding DNA: TGCGCCAGCAGACTACTGACAGAATCTAATTCACCCCTCCACTTT.

Only a few counts were recorded for this clone. V and J are TRBV30 and TRBJ1-1, with TRBD1 as a possible D gene (5 bases). The V gene lost 0 bases and the J gene lost 7 bases, with 12 bases spanning the gap. Germline V gene data show CDR1 as GTSNPN and CDR2 as SVGIG (reference sequence). The CDR3 has 13 amino acids. The CDR3 DNA reads TGTGCCTGGAGTGTACAAGGGGACCATGAAGCTTTCTTT. Encoded protein: CAWSVQGDHEAFF.

V usage is TRBV5-1 and J usage is TRBJ2-1, with TRBD2 as a possible D gene (6 bases). Per the germline V gene, CDR1 is SGHRS and CDR2 is YFSETQ. The CDR3 extends over 12 amino acids. With 3 bases removed from V and 10 bases from J, the gap between germline ends came to 11 bases. The CDR3 DNA follows: TGCGCCAGCAGCTGGGACTCGCCGGAGCAGTTCTTC. This encodes CASSWDSPEQFF.

The chain uses TRBV5-4 and TRBJ2-1, with 12 positions matching TRBD2. Unmatched junction bases numbered 5, after V lost 3 bases and J lost 7 bases. The CDR3 is 15 residues long. CDR1 is SGHNT and CDR2 is YYREEE in the germline V gene (reference sequence). Here the CDR3 DNA reads TGTGCCAGCAGCTCGACTAGCGGGAGTTTGAATGAGCAGTTCTTC. It encodes CASSSTSGSLNEQFF.

The V gene is TRBV19, the J gene TRBJ2-7; D is perhaps TRBD1 or TRBD2 (5 bases each). V lost 4 bases, J lost 7 bases, and 17 bases lay in between. CDR3 size: 14 residues. Per germline, CDR1 LNHDA and CDR2 SQIVND (reference sequence). The CDR3 region is CASSSGRGRAEQYF. The CDR3 region has the DNA TGTGCCAGTAGTAGCGGACGGGGACGGGCAGAGCAGTACTTC. Variable domain in full (rest from reference TRBV19 and TRBJ2-7): DGGITQSPKYLFRKEGQNVTLSCEQNLNHDAMYWYRQDPGQGLRLIYYSQIVNDFQKGDIAEGYSVSREKKESFPLTVTSAQKNPTAFYLCASSSGRGRAEQYFGPGTRLTVT.

This sequence joins TRBV27 and TRBJ1-2; tentative D call: TRBD1 (5 bases). V was pared by 3 bases and J by 8 bases, with 13 bases between. The CDR3 has 13 residues. Germline assignment: CDR1 MNHEY and CDR2 SMNVEV (reference sequence). CDR3 bases: TGTGCCAGCAGTTTTTCCTCCCGGGGCGGCTACACCTTC. Amino acids: CASSFSSRGGYTF.

V usage is TRBV5-1 and J usage is TRBJ2-5; 11 nucleotides align to TRBD1. Germline V gives CDR1 SGHRS, CDR2 YFSETQ. This CDR3 contains 15 residues. V lost 3 bases to trimming and J lost 5 bases; unmatched junction nucleotides: 6. The CDR3 here is CASSSGQGVSETQYF. In DNA, the CDR3 is TGCGCCAGCAGCTCGGGACAGGGGGTATCGGAGACCCAGTACTTC. Using reference TRBV5-1 and TRBJ2-5 for the parts outside the CDR3, the full variable domain is KAGVTQTPRYLIKTRGQQVTLSCSPISGHRSVSWYQQTPGQGLQFLFEYFSETQRNKGNFPGRFSGRQFSNSRSEMNVSTLELGDSALYLCASSSGQGVSETQYFGPGTRLLVL.

J is TRBJ1-3 and V is TRBV7-9, with 7 positions matching TRBD1. CDR1 SEHNR and CDR2 FQNEAQ come from the germline V gene (reference sequence). With 3 bases clipped from V and 6 bases from J, the junction kept 8 bases outside the gene matches. The CDR3 spans 15 residues. In nucleotides, the CDR3 is TGTGCCAGCAGCTTGCGACAGGGATGGGAAAACACCATATATTTT. Its translation is CASSLRQGWENTIYF.

The chain has TRBV9 and TRBJ2-3; D is unresolved. There are 12 residues in the CDR3. Germline loops: CDR1 SGDLS, CDR2 YYNGEE. V lost 2 bases to trimming and J lost 6 bases, with 7 bases between them. The CDR3 DNA follows: TGTGCCAGCAGCGTGAGTAAGGATACGCAGTATTTT. It yields the protein CASSVSKDTQYF.

The J gene is TRBJ2-2, the V gene TRBV5-6, with D possibly being TRBD1 or TRBD2 (5 bases each). The germline CDR1 and CDR2 sequences are SGHDT and YYEEEE. This CDR3 is built from 16 residues. Trimming removed 4 bases from V and 1 base from J, with 14 bases in between. In DNA, the CDR3 is TGTGCCAGCAGCCGGGGCATGCAGGGGAACACCGGGGAGCTGTTTTTT. Translation gives CASSRGMQGNTGELFF. Looking up the rest from reference TRBV5-6 and TRBJ2-2 gives the full variable domain: DAGVTQSPTHLIKTRGQQVTLRCSPKSGHDTVSWYQQALGQGPQFIFQYYEEEERQRGNFPDRFSGHQFPNYSSELNVNALLLGDSALYLCASSRGMQGNTGELFFGEGSRLTVL.

Only one count was recorded for this clone. The chain carries TRBV11-3 and TRBJ2-3, with 9 bases matching TRBD1. The CDR3 totals 19 residues. With V trimmed by 3 bases and J by 2 bases, 15 bases remained unmatched. Germline loops: CDR1 SGHNT, CDR2 YENEEA. Here the CDR3 reads CASSLGYRGPTDNTDTQYF. CDR3 DNA sequence: TGTGCCAGCAGCTTGGGATACAGGGGGCCGACGGATAACACAGATACGCAGTATTTT.

This clone has a single count. The chain carries TRBV19 and TRBJ2-3, with a possible D match to TRBD1 (6 bases). CDR1 LNHDA and CDR2 SQIVND come from the germline V gene (reference sequence). This CDR3 has 15 residues. Trimming stripped 5 bases from V and 6 bases from J, with 18 bases between. The DNA of the CDR3 is TGTGCCAGTAGTCCCGAGGGGGTAGTAACGGATACGCAGTATTTT. It translates to CASSPEGVVTDTQYF.

The gene calls are TRBV7-8 and TRBJ2-1; 7 bases line up with TRBD2. The V gene end was trimmed by 5 bases and the J gene end by 0 bases; junction bases not matched to a gene: 7. Germline-derived CDR1 and CDR2 are SGHVS and FQNEAQ. The CDR3 loop spans 16 amino acids. The CDR3 sequence is CASSPLAVSSYNEQFF. CDR3 coding DNA: TGTGCCAGCAGCCCCCTAGCGGTTAGCTCCTACAATGAGCAGTTCTTC.